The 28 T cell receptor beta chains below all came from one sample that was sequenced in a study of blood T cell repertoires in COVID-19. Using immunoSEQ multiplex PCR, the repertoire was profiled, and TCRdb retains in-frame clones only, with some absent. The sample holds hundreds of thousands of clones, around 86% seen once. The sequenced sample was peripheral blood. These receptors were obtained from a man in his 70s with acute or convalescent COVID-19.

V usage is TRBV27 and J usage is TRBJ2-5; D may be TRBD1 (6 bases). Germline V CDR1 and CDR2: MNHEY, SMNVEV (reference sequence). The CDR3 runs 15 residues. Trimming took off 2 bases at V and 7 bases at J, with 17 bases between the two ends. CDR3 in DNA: TGTGCCAGCAGTTTAAACAGGGATCCCTCAGGGACCCAGTACTTC. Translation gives CASSLNRDPSGTQYF.

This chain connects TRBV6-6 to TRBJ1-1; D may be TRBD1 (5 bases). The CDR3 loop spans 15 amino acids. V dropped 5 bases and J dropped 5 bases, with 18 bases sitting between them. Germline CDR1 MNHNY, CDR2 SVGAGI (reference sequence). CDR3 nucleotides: TGTGCCAGCAGTACCCAGGGAGGAGTGGGTACTGAAGCTTTCTTT. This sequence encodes CASSTQGGVGTEAFF.

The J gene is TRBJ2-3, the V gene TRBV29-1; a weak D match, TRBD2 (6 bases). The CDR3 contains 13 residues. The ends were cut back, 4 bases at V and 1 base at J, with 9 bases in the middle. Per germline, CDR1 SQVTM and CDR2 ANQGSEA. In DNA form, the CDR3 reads TGCAGCGTTGGCCAGCGGGGCACAGATACGCAGTATTTT. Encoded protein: CSVGQRGTDTQYF.

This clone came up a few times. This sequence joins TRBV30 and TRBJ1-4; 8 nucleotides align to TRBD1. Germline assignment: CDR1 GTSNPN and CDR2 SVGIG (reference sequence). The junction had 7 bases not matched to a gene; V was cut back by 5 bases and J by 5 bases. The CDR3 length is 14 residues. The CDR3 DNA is TGTGCCTGGGGAGGGGACAGGAGAAATGAAAAACTGTTTTTT. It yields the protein CAWGGDRRNEKLFF.

CDR3 nucleotides: TGTGCCAGCAGCCAGAGCCCGGGGGGGCGTTCGGAGACCCAGTACTTC. It is translated as CASSQSPGGRSETQYF. This rearrangement joins TRBV9 to TRBJ2-5; TRBD2 aligns across 8 bases. CDR1 is SGDLS and CDR2 is YYNGEE in the germline V gene. Losses at the gene ends were 4 bases for V and 5 bases for J; bases not matched to a gene: 13. The CDR3 is made up of 16 amino acids.

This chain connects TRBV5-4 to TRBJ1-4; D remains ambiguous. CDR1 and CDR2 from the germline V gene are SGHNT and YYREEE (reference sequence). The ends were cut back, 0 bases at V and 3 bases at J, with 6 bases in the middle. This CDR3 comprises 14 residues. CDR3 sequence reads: CASSLGRANEKLFF. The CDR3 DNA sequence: TGTGCCAGCAGCTTGGGTCGGGCTAATGAAAAACTGTTTTTT.

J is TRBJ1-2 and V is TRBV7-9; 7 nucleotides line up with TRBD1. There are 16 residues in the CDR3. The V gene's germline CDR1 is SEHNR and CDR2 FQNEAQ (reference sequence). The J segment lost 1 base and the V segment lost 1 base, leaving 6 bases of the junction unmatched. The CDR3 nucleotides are TGTGCCAGCAGCTTAGTGCAGGGGGTAGGTAACTATGGCTACACCTTC. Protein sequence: CASSLVQGVGNYGYTF.

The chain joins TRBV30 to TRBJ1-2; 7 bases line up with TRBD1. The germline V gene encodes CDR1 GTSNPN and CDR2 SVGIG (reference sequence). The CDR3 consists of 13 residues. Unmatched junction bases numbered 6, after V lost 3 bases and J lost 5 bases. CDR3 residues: CAWRVDREYGYTF. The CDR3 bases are TGTGCCTGGAGGGTCGACAGGGAATATGGCTACACCTTC.

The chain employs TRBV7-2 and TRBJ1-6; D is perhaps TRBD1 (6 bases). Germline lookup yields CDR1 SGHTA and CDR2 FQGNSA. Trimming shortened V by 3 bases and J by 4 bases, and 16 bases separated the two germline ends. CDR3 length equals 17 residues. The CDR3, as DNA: TGTGCCAGCAGCTTGGTTACCGGGACACAGTATAATTCACCCCTCCACTTT. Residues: CASSLVTGTQYNSPLHF.

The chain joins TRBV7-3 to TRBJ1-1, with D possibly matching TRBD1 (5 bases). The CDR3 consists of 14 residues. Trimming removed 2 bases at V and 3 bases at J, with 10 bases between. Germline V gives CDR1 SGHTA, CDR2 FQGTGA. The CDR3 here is CASSLQGGDTEAFF. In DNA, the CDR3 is TGTGCCAGCAGCTTACAGGGAGGGGACACTGAAGCTTTCTTT. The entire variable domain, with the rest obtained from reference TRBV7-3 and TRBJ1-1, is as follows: GAGVSQTPSNKVTEKGKYVELRCDPISGHTALYWYRQSLGQGPEFLIYFQGTGAADDSGLPNDRFFAVRPEGSVSTLKIQRTERGDSAVYLCASSLQGGDTEAFFGQGTRLTVV.

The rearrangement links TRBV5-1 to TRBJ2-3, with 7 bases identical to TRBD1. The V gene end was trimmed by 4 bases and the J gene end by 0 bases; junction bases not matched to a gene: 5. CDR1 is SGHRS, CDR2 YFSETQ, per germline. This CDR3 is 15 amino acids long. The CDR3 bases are TGCGCCAGCAGCACCCGGGACAGTAGCACAGATACGCAGTATTTT. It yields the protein CASSTRDSSTDTQYF.

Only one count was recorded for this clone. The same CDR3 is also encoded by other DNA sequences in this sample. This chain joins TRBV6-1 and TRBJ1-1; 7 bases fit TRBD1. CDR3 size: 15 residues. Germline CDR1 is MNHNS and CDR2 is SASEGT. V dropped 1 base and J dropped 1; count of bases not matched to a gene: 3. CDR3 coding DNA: TGTGCCAGCAGTGAAGTGACAGGGAGGAACACTGAAGCTTTCTTT. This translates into CASSEVTGRNTEAFF.

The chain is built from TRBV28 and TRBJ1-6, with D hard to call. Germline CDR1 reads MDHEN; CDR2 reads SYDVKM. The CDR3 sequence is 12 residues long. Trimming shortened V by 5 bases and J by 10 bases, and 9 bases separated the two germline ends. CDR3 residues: CASSRAGSPLHF. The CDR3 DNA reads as TGTGCCAGCAGTCGTGCCGGGTCACCCCTCCACTTT.

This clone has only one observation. The CDR3 reads CASSERTATDTQYF. The CDR3 DNA sequence: TGCGCCAGCAGCGAACGGACTGCTACCGATACGCAGTATTTT. This chain uses TRBV5-1 with TRBJ2-3, with D perhaps TRBD2 (5 bases). Looked up from germline, CDR1 is SGHRS and CDR2 is YFSETQ. V was cut by 4 bases and J by 6 bases, with 15 bases left in between. This CDR3 has 14 residues.

CDR3 protein: CASSLDPTSGFGETQYF. The CDR3 nucleotides read TGTGCCAGCAGCCTCGATCCGACTAGCGGGTTTGGGGAGACCCAGTACTTC. The chain joins TRBV5-4 to TRBJ2-5; TRBD2 agrees at 10 bases. V trimming: 4 bases; J trimming: 5 bases; junction bases outside the gene matches: 14. Germline assignment: CDR1 SGHNT and CDR2 YYREEE (reference sequence). The CDR3 has 17 amino acids.

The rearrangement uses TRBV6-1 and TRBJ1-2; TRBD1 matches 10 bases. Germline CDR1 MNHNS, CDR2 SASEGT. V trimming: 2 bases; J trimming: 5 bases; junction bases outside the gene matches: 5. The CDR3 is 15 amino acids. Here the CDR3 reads CASSERTGGSYGYTF. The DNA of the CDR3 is TGTGCCAGCAGTGAACGGACAGGGGGTAGTTATGGCTACACCTTC.

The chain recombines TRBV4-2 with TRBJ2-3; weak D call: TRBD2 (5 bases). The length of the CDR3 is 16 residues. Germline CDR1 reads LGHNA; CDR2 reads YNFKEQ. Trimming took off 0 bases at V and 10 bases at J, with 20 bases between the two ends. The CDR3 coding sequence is TGTGCCAGCAGCCAAGATCTCCGTCGGGATCGGATCGCGCAGTATTTT. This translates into CASSQDLRRDRIAQYF.

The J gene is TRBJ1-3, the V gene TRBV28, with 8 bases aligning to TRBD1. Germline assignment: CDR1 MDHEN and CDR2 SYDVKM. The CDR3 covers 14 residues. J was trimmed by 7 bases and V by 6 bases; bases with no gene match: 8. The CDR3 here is CASRPGQVRNTIYF. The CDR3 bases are TGTGCCAGCAGGCCGGGACAGGTCAGGAACACCATATATTTT.

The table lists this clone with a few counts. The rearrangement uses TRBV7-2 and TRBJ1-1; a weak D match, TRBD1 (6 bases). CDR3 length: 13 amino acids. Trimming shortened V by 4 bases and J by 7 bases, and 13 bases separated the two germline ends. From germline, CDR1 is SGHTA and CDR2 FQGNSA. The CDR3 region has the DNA TGTGCCAGCAGCTCCGTGACAGGCTTTGAAGCTTTCTTT. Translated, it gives CASSSVTGFEAFF.

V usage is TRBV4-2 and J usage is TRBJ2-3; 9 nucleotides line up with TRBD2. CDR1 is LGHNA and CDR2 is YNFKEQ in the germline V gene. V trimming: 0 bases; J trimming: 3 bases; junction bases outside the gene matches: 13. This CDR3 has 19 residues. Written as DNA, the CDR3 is TGTGCCAGCAGCCAAGATGATGGTAGGCTAGCGGGGCGTACAGATACGCAGTATTTT. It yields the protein CASSQDDGRLAGRTDTQYF.

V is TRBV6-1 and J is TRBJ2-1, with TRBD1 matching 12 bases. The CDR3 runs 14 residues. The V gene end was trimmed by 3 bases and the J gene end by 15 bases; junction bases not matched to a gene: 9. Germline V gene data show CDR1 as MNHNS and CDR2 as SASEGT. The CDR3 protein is CASSDWDRGRLVFF. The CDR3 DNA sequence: TGTGCCAGCAGTGATTGGGACAGGGGGCGATTAGTGTTCTTC.

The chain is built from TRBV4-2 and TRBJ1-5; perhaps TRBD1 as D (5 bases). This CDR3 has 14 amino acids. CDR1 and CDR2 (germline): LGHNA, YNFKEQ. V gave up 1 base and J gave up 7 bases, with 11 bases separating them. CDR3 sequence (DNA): TGTGCCAGCAGCCAAGTCGGGGGATTCCAGCCCCAGCATTTT. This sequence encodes CASSQVGGFQPQHF.

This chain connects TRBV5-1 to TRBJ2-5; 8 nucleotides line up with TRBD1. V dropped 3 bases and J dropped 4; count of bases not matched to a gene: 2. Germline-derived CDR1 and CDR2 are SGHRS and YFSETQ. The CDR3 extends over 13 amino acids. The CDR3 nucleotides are TGCGCCAGCAGCTCACAGGGGGTAGAGACCCAGTACTTC. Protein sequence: CASSSQGVETQYF.

In DNA form, the CDR3 reads TGTGCCAGCAGCTTCGCCGGGACAGGAGACCAGCCCCAGCATTTT. It is translated as CASSFAGTGDQPQHF. The rearrangement links TRBV5-6 to TRBJ1-5; 8 bases line up with TRBD1. After removal of 2 bases from V and 7 bases from J, the junction contained 8 bases not matched to a gene. CDR3 length: 15 amino acids. The germline CDR1 and CDR2 sequences are SGHDT and YYEEEE.

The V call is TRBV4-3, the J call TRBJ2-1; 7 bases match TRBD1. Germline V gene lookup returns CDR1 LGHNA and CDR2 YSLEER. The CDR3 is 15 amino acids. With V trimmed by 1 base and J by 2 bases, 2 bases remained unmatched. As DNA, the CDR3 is TGCGCCAGCAGCCAAGGACAGGGTCCCTACAATGAGCAGTTCTTC. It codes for CASSQGQGPYNEQFF.

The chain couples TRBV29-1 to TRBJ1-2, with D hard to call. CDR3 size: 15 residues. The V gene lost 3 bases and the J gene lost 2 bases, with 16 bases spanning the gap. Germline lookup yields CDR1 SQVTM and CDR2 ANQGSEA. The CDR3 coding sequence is TGCAGCGTTGACGGGGTCAGTGGTGTAAACTATGGCTACACCTTC. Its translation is CSVDGVSGVNYGYTF.

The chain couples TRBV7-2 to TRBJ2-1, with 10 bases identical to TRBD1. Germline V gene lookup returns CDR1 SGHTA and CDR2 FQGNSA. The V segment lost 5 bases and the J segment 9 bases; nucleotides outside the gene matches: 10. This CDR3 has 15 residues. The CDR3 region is CASSILGTGVGEQFF. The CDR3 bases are TGTGCCAGCAGCATCCTCGGGACAGGGGTTGGTGAGCAGTTCTTC.

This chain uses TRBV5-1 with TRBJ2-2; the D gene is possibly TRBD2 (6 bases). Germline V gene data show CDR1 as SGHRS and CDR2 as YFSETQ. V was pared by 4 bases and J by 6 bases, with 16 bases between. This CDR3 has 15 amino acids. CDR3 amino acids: CASSPASGVAGELFF. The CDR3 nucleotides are TGCGCCAGCAGCCCCGCGTCGGGGGTCGCCGGGGAGCTGTTTTTT. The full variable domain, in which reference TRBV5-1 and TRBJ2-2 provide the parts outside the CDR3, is KAGVTQTPRYLIKTRGQQVTLSCSPISGHRSVSWYQQTPGQGLQFLFEYFSETQRNKGNFPGRFSGRQFSNSRSEMNVSTLELGDSALYLCASSPASGVAGELFFGEGSRLTVL.